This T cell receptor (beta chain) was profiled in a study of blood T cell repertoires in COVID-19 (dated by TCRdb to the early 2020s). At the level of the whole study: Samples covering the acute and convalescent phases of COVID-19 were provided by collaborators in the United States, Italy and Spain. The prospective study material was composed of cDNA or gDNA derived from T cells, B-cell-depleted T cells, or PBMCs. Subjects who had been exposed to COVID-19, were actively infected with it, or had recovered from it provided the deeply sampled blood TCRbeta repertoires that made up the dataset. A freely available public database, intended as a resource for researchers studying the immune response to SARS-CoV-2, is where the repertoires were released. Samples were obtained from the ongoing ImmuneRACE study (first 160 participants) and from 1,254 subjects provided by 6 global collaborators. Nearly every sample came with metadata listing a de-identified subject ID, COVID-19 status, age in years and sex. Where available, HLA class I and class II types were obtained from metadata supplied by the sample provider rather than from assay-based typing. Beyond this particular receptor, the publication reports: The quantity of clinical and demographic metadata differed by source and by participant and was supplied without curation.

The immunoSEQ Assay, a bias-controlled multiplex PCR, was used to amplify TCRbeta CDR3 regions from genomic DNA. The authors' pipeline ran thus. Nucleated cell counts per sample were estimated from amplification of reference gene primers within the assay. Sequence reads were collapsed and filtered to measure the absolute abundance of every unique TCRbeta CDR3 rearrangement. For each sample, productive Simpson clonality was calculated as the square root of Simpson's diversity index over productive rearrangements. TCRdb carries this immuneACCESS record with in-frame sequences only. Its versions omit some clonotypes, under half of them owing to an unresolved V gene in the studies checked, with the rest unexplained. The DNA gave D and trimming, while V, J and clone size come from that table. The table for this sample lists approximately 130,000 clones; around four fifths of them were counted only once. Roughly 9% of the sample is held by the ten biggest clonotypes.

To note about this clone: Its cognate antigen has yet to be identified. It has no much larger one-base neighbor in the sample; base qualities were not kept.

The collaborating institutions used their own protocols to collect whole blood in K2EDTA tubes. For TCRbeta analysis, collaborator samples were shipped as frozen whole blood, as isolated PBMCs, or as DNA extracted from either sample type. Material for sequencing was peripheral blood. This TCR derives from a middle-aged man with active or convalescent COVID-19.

The sequenced DNA: TGTGCCAGCAGCTTGGCCGGACTAGCGGGGGGAACCTACGAGCAGTACTTC. Translated, this is CASSLAGLAGGTYEQYF. Rearrangement joined TRBV5-5 to TRBJ2-7, with 14 bases in between that match TRBD2. The CDR3 runs 17 amino acids, cysteine and phenylalanine included. The sequence is cut down to CDR3 DNA, 51 bases in frame from base 1. Ends trimmed: V by 0 bases, J by 2 bases; bases unmatched to a gene: 4. CDR1 and CDR2 are read off the germline V gene (reference sequence) as SGHKS and YYEKEE.